Listed here are 21 T cell receptor beta chains from one sample, sequenced in a study of blood T cell repertoires in COVID-19. Generated by immunoSEQ multiplex PCR, the TCRdb table keeps only in-frame clones and is missing some. This table holds fewer than 350,000 clones, about 89% found once. Sequenced sample: PBMCs or T cells enriched from blood (not recorded which). The receptors stem from a man aged 55 to 70 who had recovered from COVID-19.

In this sample, this clone turned up once. This chain joins TRBV7-2 and TRBJ2-7; D unresolved. The CDR3 contains 11 residues. V lost 7 bases, J lost 6 bases, and 10 bases lay in between. Germline CDR1 is SGHTA and CDR2 is FQGNSA. CDR3 protein: CASTSHGEQYF. The CDR3 DNA sequence: TGTGCCAGCACCTCCCACGGCGAGCAGTACTTC.

The J gene is TRBJ1-1, the V gene TRBV28, with D hard to call. The V gene's germline CDR1 is MDHEN and CDR2 SYDVKM. This CDR3 spans 13 amino acids. Trimming removed 4 bases at V and 0 bases at J, with 6 bases between. CDR3 nucleotides: TGTGCCAGCAGTTCCACAGTGAACACTGAAGCTTTCTTT. Encoded protein: CASSSTVNTEAFF.

The CDR3 protein is CASSTDRAAGNTIYF. DNA of the CDR3: TGTGCCAGCAGCACAGACAGGGCGGCTGGAAACACCATATATTTT. The rearrangement joins TRBV7-9 to TRBJ1-3, with 7 bases aligning to TRBD1. Germline trimming cut 5 bases from V and 2 bases from J; bases unmatched to any gene: 6. Germline V gives CDR1 SEHNR, CDR2 FQNEAQ (reference sequence). The CDR3 runs to 15 residues.

CDR3 bases: TGTGCCAGCAGCTTACGACAGGGGGCGGTTGGCTACACCTTC. The encoded protein is CASSLRQGAVGYTF. The chain uses TRBV5-8 and TRBJ1-2; TRBD1 agrees at 10 bases. The trim removed 2 bases at V and 7 bases at J, leaving 5 bases unmatched. Germline CDR1 is SGHTS and CDR2 is YDEGEE. The CDR3 loop spans 14 amino acids.

The chain combines TRBV24-1 with TRBJ2-2; possibly TRBD2 for D (5 bases). In germline, CDR1 is KGHDR, CDR2 SFDVKD. The CDR3 length is 16 residues. With 5 bases removed from V and 1 base from J, the gap between germline ends came to 13 bases. The CDR3 DNA reads TGTGCCACCAGTGTGGGCAGACGGGGGAACACCGGGGAGCTGTTTTTT. Protein: CATSVGRRGNTGELFF.

The chain is built from TRBV5-1 and TRBJ1-1; D gene uncertain. Germline loops: CDR1 SGHRS, CDR2 YFSETQ. Trimming pared 1 base from V and 2 bases from J, leaving 12 bases between. This CDR3 contains 15 residues. CDR3 nucleotide sequence: TGCGCCAGCAGCTTGTTTGGCCAGGCTAACACTGAAGCTTTCTTT. It specifies CASSLFGQANTEAFF.

The chain carries TRBV10-3 and TRBJ2-4; D gene ambiguous. Per germline, CDR1 ENHRY and CDR2 SYGVKD. The CDR3 sequence is 16 residues long. V was cut by 4 bases and J by 1 base, with 14 bases left in between. The CDR3 DNA is TGTGCCATCAGTGCCGTAGCTACTGAGGCCAAAAACATTCAGTACTTC. Protein: CAISAVATEAKNIQYF.

The gene calls are TRBV25-1 and TRBJ1-2, with 10 positions matching TRBD1. The ends lost 5 bases at V and 4 bases at J; junction bases unmatched: 10. This CDR3 has 16 amino acids. Looked up from germline, CDR1 is MGHDK and CDR2 is SYGVNS. In DNA form, the CDR3 reads TGTGCCAGCAGTACCACCCAGACAGGGGGCGTCTATGGCTACACCTTC. Translated: CASSTTQTGGVYGYTF.

The chain carries TRBV6-5 and TRBJ2-7; 10 nucleotides match TRBD1. The CDR3 has 15 amino acids. V dropped 6 bases and J dropped 2; count of bases not matched to a gene: 7. The germline CDR1 and CDR2 sequences are MNHEY and SVGAGI. CDR3 protein: CASRFDRGLTYEQYF. CDR3 DNA: TGTGCCAGCAGGTTCGACAGGGGGCTCACCTACGAGCAGTACTTC.

The V call is TRBV15, the J call TRBJ1-2; D gene unclear. Germline assignment: CDR1 LNHNV and CDR2 YYDKDF (reference sequence). The CDR3 loop spans 14 amino acids. V was trimmed by 1 base and J by 3 bases, leaving 9 bases between them. CDR3 nucleotides: TGTGCCACCAGCAGAGTCGACACCTACTATGGCTACACCTTC. This translates into CATSRVDTYYGYTF.

The chain joins TRBV28 to TRBJ2-7; 7 bases fit TRBD2. J gave up 0 bases and V 4 bases, and 6 bases lay outside the gene matches. The CDR3 has 15 amino acids. CDR1 is MDHEN, CDR2 SYDVKM, per germline. CDR3 in amino acids: CASSSPSGVSYEQYF. Written as DNA, the CDR3 is TGTGCCAGCAGTTCTCCTAGCGGAGTCTCCTACGAGCAGTACTTC.

The J gene is TRBJ1-2, the V gene TRBV19; D is possibly TRBD1 (5 bases). V lost 3 bases, J lost 7 bases, and 12 bases lay in between. The CDR3 consists of 13 residues. Germline V CDR1 and CDR2: LNHDA, SQIVND (reference sequence). In DNA, the CDR3 is TGTGCCAGTAGTATCGGCCCCGGGGGTGGCTACACCTTC. Its translation is CASSIGPGGGYTF.

This clone was seen more than once but under ten times. V usage is TRBV5-5 and J usage is TRBJ2-1; TRBD2 aligns across 8 bases. V lost 0 bases, J lost 7 bases, and 9 bases stayed unmatched. The CDR3 has 16 amino acids. Germline values: CDR1 SGHKS, CDR2 YYEKEE (reference sequence). The CDR3 region is CASSLARWREENEQFF. The CDR3 region has the DNA TGTGCCAGCAGCTTGGCAAGGTGGCGGGAGGAAAATGAGCAGTTCTTC.

Comments on this clone: Its ends do not fully match the called genes, so a read error is possible. The rearrangement uses TRBV7-7 and TRBJ2-2; D is possibly TRBD1 (5 bases). Germline V CDR1 and CDR2: SSHAT, FNYEAQ (reference sequence). This CDR3 is 16 amino acids long. The CDR3: CASSLGAPGNTGELFF. CDR3 DNA sequence: TGTGCTAGCAGCTTAGGGGCTCCCGGGAACACCGGGGAGCTGTTTTTT.

The rearrangement uses TRBV3-1 (or the pseudogene TRBV3-2) and TRBJ1-5, with 10 bases fitting TRBD1. Trimming took 6 bases from V and 7 from J; bases not matched to a gene: 6. The CDR3 totals 14 residues. CDR1 is LGHDT, CDR2 YNNKEL, per germline (reference sequence). The CDR3 DNA is TGTGCCAGCAGGGGTGGGACAGGGGACCAGCCCCAGCATTTT. It is translated as CASRGGTGDQPQHF.

The chain employs TRBV19 and TRBJ2-7, with TRBD1 as a possible D gene (6 bases). CDR1 and CDR2 from the germline V gene are LNHDA and SQIVND (reference sequence). Trimming removed 10 bases from V and 4 bases from J, with 17 bases in between. The CDR3 is 13 amino acids. The CDR3 here is CATAVGQSYEQYF. CDR3 bases: TGTGCCACCGCGGTGGGACAATCTTACGAGCAGTACTTC.

This rearrangement joins TRBV2 to TRBJ1-1; 9 bases are shared with TRBD1. J gave up 5 bases and V 3 bases, and 7 bases lay outside the gene matches. The V gene's germline CDR1 is SNHLY and CDR2 FYNNEI. CDR3 length: 15 residues. The CDR3 bases are TGTGCCAGCAGTGATTTGGGACAGGGTTTAACTGAAGCTTTCTTT. Translating it yields CASSDLGQGLTEAFF.

The chain joins TRBV30 to TRBJ2-7, with TRBD1 identical over 9 bases. Germline V gene data show CDR1 as GTSNPN and CDR2 as SVGIG (reference sequence). This CDR3 spans 13 amino acids. The junction had 3 bases not matched to a gene; V was cut back by 2 bases and J by 4 bases. The CDR3 sequence is CAWSPDRGYEQYF. The CDR3 bases are TGTGCCTGGAGTCCGGACAGGGGTTACGAGCAGTACTTC.

The chain has TRBV7-6 and TRBJ1-6, with 7 nucleotides matching TRBD1. Germline V gene data show CDR1 as SGHVS and CDR2 as FNYEAQ. Trimming cost V 5 bases and J 5 bases; bases outside gene matches: 6. The CDR3 totals 15 residues. This CDR3 reads CASSPRRGNNSPLHF. The CDR3 nucleotides are TGTGCCAGCAGCCCACGCAGGGGGAATAATTCACCCCTCCACTTT.

This chain joins TRBV27 and TRBJ2-5, with D unresolved. The V end lost 5 bases, the J end lost 5 bases, and 15 bases lay between the germline ends. Germline V gives CDR1 MNHEY, CDR2 SMNVEV (reference sequence). The CDR3 is 14 amino acids. The CDR3 loop reads CASSPLSSFETQYF. CDR3 DNA sequence: TGTGCCAGCAGTCCGTTATCGAGCTTCGAGACCCAGTACTTC.

V and J are TRBV5-6 and TRBJ2-5; the D gene is possibly TRBD2 (5 bases). CDR3 length: 14 residues. Germline V gene data show CDR1 as SGHDT and CDR2 as YYEEEE. Deletions cut 0 bases from V and 5 bases from J, with 11 bases between. The CDR3 bases are TGTGCCAGCAGCTTGGGAGGGTCCGGCGAGACCCAGTACTTC. Amino acids: CASSLGGSGETQYF.